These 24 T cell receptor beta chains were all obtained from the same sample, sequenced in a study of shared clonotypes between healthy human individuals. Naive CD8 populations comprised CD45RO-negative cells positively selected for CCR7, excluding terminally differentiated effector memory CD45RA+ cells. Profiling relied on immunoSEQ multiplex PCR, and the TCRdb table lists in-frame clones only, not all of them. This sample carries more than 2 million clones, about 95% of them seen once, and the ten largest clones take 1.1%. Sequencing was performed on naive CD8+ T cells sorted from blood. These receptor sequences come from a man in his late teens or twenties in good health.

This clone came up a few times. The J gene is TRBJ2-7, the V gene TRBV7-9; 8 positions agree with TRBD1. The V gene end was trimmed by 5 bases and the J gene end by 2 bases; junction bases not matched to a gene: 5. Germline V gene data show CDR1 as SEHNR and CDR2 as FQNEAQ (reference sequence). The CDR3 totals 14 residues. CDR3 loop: CASSMSTGAYEQYF. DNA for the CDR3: TGTGCCAGCAGCATGTCGACAGGGGCCTACGAGCAGTACTTC.

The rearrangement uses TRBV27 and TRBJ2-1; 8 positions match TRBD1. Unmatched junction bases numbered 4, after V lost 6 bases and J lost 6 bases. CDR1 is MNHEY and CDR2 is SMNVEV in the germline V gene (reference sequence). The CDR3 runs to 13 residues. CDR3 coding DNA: TGTGCCAGCAGAGGACAGGGAGTCAATGAGCAGTTCTTC. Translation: CASRGQGVNEQFF.

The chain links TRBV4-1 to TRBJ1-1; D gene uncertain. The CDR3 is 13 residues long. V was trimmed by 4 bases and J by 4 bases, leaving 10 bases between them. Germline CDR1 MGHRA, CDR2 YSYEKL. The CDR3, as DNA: TGCGCCAGCAGCCCTGAAGGCGTCACTGAAGCTTTCTTT. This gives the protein CASSPEGVTEAFF.

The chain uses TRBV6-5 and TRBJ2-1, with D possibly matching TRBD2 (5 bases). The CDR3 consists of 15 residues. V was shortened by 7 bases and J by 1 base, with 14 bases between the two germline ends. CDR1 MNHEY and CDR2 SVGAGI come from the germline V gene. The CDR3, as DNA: TGTGCCAGCACCCGGGGTCAATCATCCTACAATGAGCAGTTCTTC. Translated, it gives CASTRGQSSYNEQFF.

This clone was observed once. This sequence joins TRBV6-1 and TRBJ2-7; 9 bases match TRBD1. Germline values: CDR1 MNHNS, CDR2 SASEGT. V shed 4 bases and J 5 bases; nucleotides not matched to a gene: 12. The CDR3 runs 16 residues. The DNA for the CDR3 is TGTGCCAGCAGTGTTCTGGTACGGGACAGGGAAAACGAGCAGTACTTC. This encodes CASSVLVRDRENEQYF.

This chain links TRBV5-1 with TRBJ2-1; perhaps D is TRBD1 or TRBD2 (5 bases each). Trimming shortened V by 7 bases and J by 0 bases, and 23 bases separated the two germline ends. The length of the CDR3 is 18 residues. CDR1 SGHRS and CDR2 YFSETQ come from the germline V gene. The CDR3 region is CASGGGMAGLSSYNEQFF. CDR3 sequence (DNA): TGCGCCAGCGGGGGTGGGATGGCAGGGCTGAGCTCCTACAATGAGCAGTTCTTC.

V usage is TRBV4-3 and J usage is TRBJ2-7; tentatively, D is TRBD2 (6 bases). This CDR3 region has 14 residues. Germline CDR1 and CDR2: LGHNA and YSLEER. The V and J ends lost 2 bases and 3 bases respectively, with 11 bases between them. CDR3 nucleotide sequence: TGCGCCAGCAGCCAATCCTGGGACTTCTACGAGCAGTACTTC. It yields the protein CASSQSWDFYEQYF.

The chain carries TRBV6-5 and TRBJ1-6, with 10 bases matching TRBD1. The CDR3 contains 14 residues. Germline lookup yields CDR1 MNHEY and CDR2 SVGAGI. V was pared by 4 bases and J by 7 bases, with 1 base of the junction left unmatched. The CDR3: CASSWTGGNSPLHF. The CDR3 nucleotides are TGTGCCAGCAGTTGGACAGGGGGAAATTCACCCCTCCACTTT.

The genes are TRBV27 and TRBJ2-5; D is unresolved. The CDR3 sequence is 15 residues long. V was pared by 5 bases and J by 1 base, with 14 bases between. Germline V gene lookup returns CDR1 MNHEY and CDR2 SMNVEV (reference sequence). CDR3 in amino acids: CASSAHPTAQETQYF. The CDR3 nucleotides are TGTGCCAGCAGTGCCCATCCGACGGCCCAAGAGACCCAGTACTTC.

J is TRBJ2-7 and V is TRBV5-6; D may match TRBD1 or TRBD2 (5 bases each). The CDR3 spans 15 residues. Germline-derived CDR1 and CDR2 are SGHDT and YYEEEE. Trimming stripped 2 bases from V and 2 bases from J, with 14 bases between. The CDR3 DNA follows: TGTGCCAGCAGCTTTTTACGCCAGGGACCCTACGAGCAGTACTTC. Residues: CASSFLRQGPYEQYF. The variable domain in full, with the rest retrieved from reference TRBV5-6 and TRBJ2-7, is DAGVTQSPTHLIKTRGQQVTLRCSPKSGHDTVSWYQQALGQGPQFIFQYYEEEERQRGNFPDRFSGHQFPNYSSELNVNALLLGDSALYLCASSFLRQGPYEQYFGPGTRLTVT.

CDR3 amino acids: CASGLAGLSYEQYF. DNA of the CDR3: TGTGCCAGCGGACTAGCGGGCCTCTCCTACGAGCAGTACTTC. This chain joins TRBV11-2 and TRBJ2-7, with TRBD2 matching over 11 bases. The CDR3 runs to 14 residues. Losses at the gene ends were 8 bases for V and 0 bases for J; bases not matched to a gene: 3. Germline V CDR1 and CDR2: SGHAT, FQNNGV.

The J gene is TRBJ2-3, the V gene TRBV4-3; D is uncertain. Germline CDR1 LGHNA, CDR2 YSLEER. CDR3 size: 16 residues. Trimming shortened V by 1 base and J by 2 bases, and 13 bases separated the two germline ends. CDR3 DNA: TGCGCCAGCAGCCAAGTTCTTGCAGAGAACACAGATACGCAGTATTTT. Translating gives CASSQVLAENTDTQYF.

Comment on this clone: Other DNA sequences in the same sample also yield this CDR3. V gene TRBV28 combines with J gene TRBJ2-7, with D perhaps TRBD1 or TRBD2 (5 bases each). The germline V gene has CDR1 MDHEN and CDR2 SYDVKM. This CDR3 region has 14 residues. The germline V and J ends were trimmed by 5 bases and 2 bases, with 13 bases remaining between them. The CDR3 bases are TGTGCCAGCAGTCTAGCAAGGGGTCCCTACGAGCAGTACTTC. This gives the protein CASSLARGPYEQYF. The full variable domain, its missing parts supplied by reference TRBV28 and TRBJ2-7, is DVKVTQSSRYLVKRTGEKVFLECVQDMDHENMFWYRQDPGLGLRLIYFSYDVKMKEKGDIPEGYSVSREKKERFSLILESASTNQTSMYLCASSLARGPYEQYFGPGTRLTVT.

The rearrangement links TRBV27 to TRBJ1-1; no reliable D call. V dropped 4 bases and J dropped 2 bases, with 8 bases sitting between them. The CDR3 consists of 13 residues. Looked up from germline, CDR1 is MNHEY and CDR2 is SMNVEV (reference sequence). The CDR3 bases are TGTGCCAGCAGTTCCATCTCAAACACTGAAGCTTTCTTT. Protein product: CASSSISNTEAFF.

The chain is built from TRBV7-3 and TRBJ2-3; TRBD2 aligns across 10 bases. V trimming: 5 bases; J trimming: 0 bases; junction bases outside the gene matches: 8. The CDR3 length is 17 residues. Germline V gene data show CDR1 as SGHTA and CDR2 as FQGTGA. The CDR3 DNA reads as TGTGCCAGCAGCACCATAGCGGGGGGTCCTAGCACAGATACGCAGTATTTT. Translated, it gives CASSTIAGGPSTDTQYF. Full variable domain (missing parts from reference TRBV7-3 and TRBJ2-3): GAGVSQTPSNKVTEKGKYVELRCDPISGHTALYWYRQSLGQGPEFLIYFQGTGAADDSGLPNDRFFAVRPEGSVSTLKIQRTERGDSAVYLCASSTIAGGPSTDTQYFGPGTRLTVL.

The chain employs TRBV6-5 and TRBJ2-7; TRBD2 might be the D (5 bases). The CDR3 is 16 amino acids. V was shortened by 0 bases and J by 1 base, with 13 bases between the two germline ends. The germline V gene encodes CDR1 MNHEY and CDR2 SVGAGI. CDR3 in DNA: TGTGCCAGCAGTTACTCTGCCGGGGAGAAGTCCTACGAGCAGTACTTC. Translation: CASSYSAGEKSYEQYF.

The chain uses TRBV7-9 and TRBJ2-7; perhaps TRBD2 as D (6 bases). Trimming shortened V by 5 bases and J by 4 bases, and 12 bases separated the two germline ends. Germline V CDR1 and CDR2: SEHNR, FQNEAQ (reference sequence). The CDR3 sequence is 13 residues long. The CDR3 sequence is CASSGLGRYEQYF. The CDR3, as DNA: TGTGCCAGCAGCGGGCTGGGGAGGTACGAGCAGTACTTC. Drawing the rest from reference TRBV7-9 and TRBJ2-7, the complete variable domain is DTGVSQNPRHKITKRGQNVTFRCDPISEHNRLYWYRQTLGQGPEFLTYFQNEAQLEKSRLLSDRFSAERPKGSFSTLEIQRTEQGDSAMYLCASSGLGRYEQYFGPGTRLTVT.

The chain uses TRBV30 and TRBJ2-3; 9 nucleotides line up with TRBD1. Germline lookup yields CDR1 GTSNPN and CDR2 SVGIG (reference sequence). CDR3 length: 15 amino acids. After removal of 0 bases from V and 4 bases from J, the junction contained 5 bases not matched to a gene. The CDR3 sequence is CAWSVMDRGSDTQYF. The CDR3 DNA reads TGTGCCTGGAGTGTAATGGACAGGGGTTCAGATACGCAGTATTTT.

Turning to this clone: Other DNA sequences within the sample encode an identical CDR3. In nucleotides, the CDR3 is TGTGCCAGCAGTTATGGGGAGCAGTTCTTC. Translation: CASSYGEQFF. The chain recombines TRBV6-6 with TRBJ2-1; D unresolved. The CDR3 is made up of 10 amino acids. Trimming removed 3 bases from V and 10 bases from J, with 4 bases in between. Germline lookup yields CDR1 MNHNY and CDR2 SVGAGI (reference sequence).

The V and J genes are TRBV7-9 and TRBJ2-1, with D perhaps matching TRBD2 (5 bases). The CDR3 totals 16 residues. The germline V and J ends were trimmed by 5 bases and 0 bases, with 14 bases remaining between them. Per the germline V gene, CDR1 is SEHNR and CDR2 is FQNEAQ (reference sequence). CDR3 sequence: CASSPPLSGSYNEQFF. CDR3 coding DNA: TGTGCCAGCAGCCCCCCCCTCAGCGGCTCCTACAATGAGCAGTTCTTC.

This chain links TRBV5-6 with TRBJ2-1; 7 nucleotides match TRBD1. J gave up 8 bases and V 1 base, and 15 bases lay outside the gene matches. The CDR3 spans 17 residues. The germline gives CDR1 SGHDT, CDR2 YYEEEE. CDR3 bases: TGTGCCAGCAGCTTGCGAGAGGGGGCAGTTTTCCAGCATGAGCAGTTCTTC. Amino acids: CASSLREGAVFQHEQFF.

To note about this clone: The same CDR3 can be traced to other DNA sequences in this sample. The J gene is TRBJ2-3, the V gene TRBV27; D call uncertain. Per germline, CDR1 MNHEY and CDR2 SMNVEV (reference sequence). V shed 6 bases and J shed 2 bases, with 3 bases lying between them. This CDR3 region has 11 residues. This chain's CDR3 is CASSPTDTQYF. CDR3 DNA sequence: TGTGCCAGCAGCCCCACAGATACGCAGTATTTT.

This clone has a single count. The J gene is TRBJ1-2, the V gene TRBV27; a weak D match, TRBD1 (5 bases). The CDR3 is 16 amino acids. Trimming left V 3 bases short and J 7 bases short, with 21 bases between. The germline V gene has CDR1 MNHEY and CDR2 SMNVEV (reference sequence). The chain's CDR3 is CASSLLTDLGPSGYTF. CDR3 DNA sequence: TGTGCCAGCAGTTTGCTGACAGACTTGGGCCCTAGTGGCTACACCTTC.

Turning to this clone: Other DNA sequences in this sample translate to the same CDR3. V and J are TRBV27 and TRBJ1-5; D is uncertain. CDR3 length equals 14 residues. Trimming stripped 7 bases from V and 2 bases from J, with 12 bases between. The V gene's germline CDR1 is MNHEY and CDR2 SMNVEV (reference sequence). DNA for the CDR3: TGTGCCAGCACCCCGGGTGGGGGCAATCAGCCCCAGCATTTT. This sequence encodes CASTPGGGNQPQHF.